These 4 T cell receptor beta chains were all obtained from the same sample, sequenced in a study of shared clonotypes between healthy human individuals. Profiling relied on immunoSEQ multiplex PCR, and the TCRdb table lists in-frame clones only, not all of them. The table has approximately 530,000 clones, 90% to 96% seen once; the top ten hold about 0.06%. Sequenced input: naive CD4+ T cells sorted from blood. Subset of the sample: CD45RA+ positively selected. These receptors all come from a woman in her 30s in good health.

The CDR3 region is CASSPLQGAHGVAEAFF. DNA for the CDR3: TGTGCCAGCTCACCCTTACAGGGGGCGCATGGCGTTGCTGAAGCTTTCTTT. The V gene is TRBV18, the J gene TRBJ1-1; TRBD1 aligns across 9 bases. Trimming cost V 3 bases and J 6 bases; bases outside gene matches: 14. Germline V gives CDR1 KGHSH, CDR2 LQKENI. The CDR3 is 17 amino acids.

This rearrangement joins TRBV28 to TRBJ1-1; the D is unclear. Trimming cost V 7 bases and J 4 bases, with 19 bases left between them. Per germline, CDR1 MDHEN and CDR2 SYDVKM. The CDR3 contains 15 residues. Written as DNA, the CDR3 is TGTGCCAGCACCCAGGTGGGGAGGGTGGGCACTGAAGCTTTCTTT. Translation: CASTQVGRVGTEAFF.

The CDR3 DNA reads TGTGCCAGCAGCGTCCCCCTCCTAGCGGGAGGGCCAGGAGAGCAGTTCTTC. Encoded protein: CASSVPLLAGGPGEQFF. The J gene is TRBJ2-1, the V gene TRBV9; 12 bases match TRBD2. Losses at the gene ends were 2 bases for V and 10 bases for J; bases not matched to a gene: 13. This CDR3 region has 17 residues. Germline V lookup: CDR1 SGDLS, CDR2 YYNGEE.

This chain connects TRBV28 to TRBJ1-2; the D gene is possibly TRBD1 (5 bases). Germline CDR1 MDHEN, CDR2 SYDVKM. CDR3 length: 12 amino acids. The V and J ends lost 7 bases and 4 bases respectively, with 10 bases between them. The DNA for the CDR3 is TGTGCCAGCAATCAGGGATCCTATGGCTACACCTTC. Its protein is CASNQGSYGYTF.